These T cell receptor beta chains were read from a single sample in a study of blood T cell repertoires in COVID-19. Clones were read by immunoSEQ multiplex PCR, and TCRdb kept only the in-frame ones, dropping some. The data contain more than 200,000 clones, under 85% of them singletons. The sample comprised peripheral blood. The receptors here all came from a middle-aged woman with active or convalescent COVID-19. Each CDR3 is given with its conserved first and last residue. A D gene is named only where the DNA matches it firmly. Clone size is stated in some rows and not others, as once, few, many or a class when expanded.

TRBD2 TRBJ2-1 TRBV2 few TGTGCCAGCAGCGGTGGACTAGCGGGATACGATGAGCAGTTCTTC CASSGGLAGYDEQFF
TRBD1 TRBJ1-2 TRBV9 few TGTGCCAGCAGCCCCCCTGGACAGGTTTTTGGCTACACCTTC CASSPPGQVFGYTF
TRBD2 TRBJ2-1 TRBV28 . TGTGCCAGCAGTGGTGGGACTAGCGGGGGGTTGGCCTACAATGAGCAGTTCTTC CASSGGTSGGLAYNEQFF
TRBD1 TRBJ1-2 TRBV5-1 few TGCGCCAGCAGCCCGGGACAGGGGAACTACTATGGCTACACCTTC CASSPGQGNYYGYTF
. TRBJ1-2 TRBV6-5 . TGTGCCAGCACCGGCAGGGGAAACTGGGGCTACACCTTC CASTGRGNWGYTF
TRBD1 TRBJ2-3 TRBV5-1 . TGCGCCAGCAGCTACCGGGACAGGGACACAGATACGCAGTATTTT CASSYRDRDTDTQYF
TRBD1 TRBJ1-4 TRBV7-9 . TGTGCCAGCAGCTTCTGGACAGGGGGAAGCGAAAAACTGTTTTTT CASSFWTGGSEKLFF
. TRBJ1-1 TRBV14 . TGTGCCAGCACAAGACACCCGAACACTGAAGCTTTCTTT CASTRHPNTEAFF
. TRBJ2-7 TRBV5-1 . TGCGCCAGCAGCCCTATACAGGGTAGTACGTTTGAGCAGTACTTC CASSPIQGSTFEQYF
TRBD1 TRBJ2-2 TRBV9 . TGTGCCAGCAGCCAGGGGGCCAACACCGGGGAGCTGTTTTTT CASSQGANTGELFF
TRBD1 TRBJ1-5 TRBV2 few TGTGCCAGCAGCGGGACAGGCCCCCAGCCCCAGCATTTT CASSGTGPQPQHF
. TRBJ1-2 TRBV5-1 . TGCGCCAGCAGCTCCAAAGCGGTTTCAGCTAACTATGGCTACACCTTC CASSSKAVSANYGYTF
TRBD1 TRBJ2-7 TRBV10-3 . TGTGCCACCAGGACCGGGACAGCGGCCTACGAGCAGTACTTC CATRTGTAAYEQYF
. TRBJ1-1 TRBV10-3 . TGTGCCATCACTAGAGACGGAACTGAAGCTTTCTTT CAITRDGTEAFF
. TRBJ2-7 TRBV30 . TGTGCCTGGGGGGGGCTGGGCTACGAGCAGTACTTC CAWGGLGYEQYF
TRBD1 TRBJ2-7 TRBV5-6 . TGTGCCAGCAGCGCAGGACAGGGCCGTTCCTACGAGCAGTACTTC CASSAGQGRSYEQYF
TRBD2 TRBJ2-5 TRBV28 . TGTGCCAGCAGTTTAATCGGACTAGCGGGGGGGACGGAGACCCAGTACTTC CASSLIGLAGGTETQYF
. TRBJ1-1 TRBV6-5 . TGTGCCAGCAGTACCAGACAGCCTAACACTGAAGCTTTCTTT CASSTRQPNTEAFF
TRBD1 TRBJ1-2 TRBV3-1/TRBV3-2 . TGTGCCAGCAGCCGCAACAGGGGGGCCTTGTCGAGCTACACCTTC CASSRNRGALSSYTF
. TRBJ1-1 TRBV3-1/TRBV3-2 . TGTGCCAGCAGCCAACGCGAGGACACTGAAGCTTTCTTT CASSQREDTEAFF
. TRBJ1-2 TRBV7-2 . TGTGCCAGCAGCTCTCACAGAGATGGCTACACCTTC CASSSHRDGYTF
. TRBJ1-2 TRBV29-1 few TGCAGCGCTCCTTCGGGGGGAACCTATGGCTACACCTTC CSAPSGGTYGYTF
. TRBJ2-5 TRBV5-1 . TGCGCCAGCAGCTTGGTAAGGGGCTTTCAAGAGACCCAGTACTTC CASSLVRGFQETQYF
. TRBJ2-7 TRBV19 few TGTGCCAGACCCTCGAGGATCTCCTACGAGCAGTACTTC CARPSRISYEQYF
. TRBJ1-5 TRBV10-3 . TGTGCCATCAGTGAATCGGTCCAGCCCCAGCATTTT CAISESVQPQHF
TRBD1 TRBJ1-2 TRBV5-6 . TGTGCCAGCAGCTCTAGAGGATTGACAGGGAAGGCTGGCTACACCTTC CASSSRGLTGKAGYTF
. TRBJ2-7 TRBV7-2 many TGTGCCAGCAGCTACCACGCTGGCCCCTACGAGCAGTACTTC CASSYHAGPYEQYF
. TRBJ2-1 TRBV30 . TGTGCCTTTCGCGGGGGCCCTATCTACAATGAGCAGTTCTTC CAFRGGPIYNEQFF
. TRBJ2-7 TRBV6-5 once TGTGCCAGCAGTAGGGGGGGCGAGCAGTACTTC CASSRGGEQYF
TRBD1 TRBJ1-2 TRBV9 . TGTGCCAGCAGCGCCCGGGACAGGGACTCGGACTATGGCTACACCTTC CASSARDRDSDYGYTF
TRBD1 TRBJ1-6 TRBV5-1 . TGCGCCAGTAAAGACGCTAGACAGGGAACTAATTCACCCCTCCACTTT CASKDARQGTNSPLHF
TRBD1 TRBJ2-3 TRBV11-2 . TGTGCCAGCAGACGGACAGGGTTGAATACGCAGTATTTT CASRRTGLNTQYF
. TRBJ1-6 TRBV30 . TGTGCCTGGAGGTCAGGGGTTGAATCACCCCTCCACTTT CAWRSGVESPLHF
. TRBJ1-1 TRBV5-6 . TGTGCCAGCAGCTTGGTTGGGGGCGGGAACACTGAAGCTTTCTTT CASSLVGGGNTEAFF
TRBD1 TRBJ1-6 TRBV5-1 . TGCGCCAGCAGCTTCCGGGACAGGGACGAAAATTCACCCCTCCACTTT CASSFRDRDENSPLHF
TRBD1 TRBJ1-4 TRBV9 . TGTGCCAGCAGCGGACAGGGGGCGTGGGATGAAAAACTGTTTTTT CASSGQGAWDEKLFF
TRBD1 TRBJ2-2 TRBV6-5 . TGTGCCAGCAGTACCGGGACAGCGAACACCGGGGAGCTGTTTTTT CASSTGTANTGELFF
. TRBJ2-3 TRBV4-1 once TGCGCCAGCAGCCAAGTTTTGGCTTTCTCCACAGATACGCAGTATTTT CASSQVLAFSTDTQYF
TRBD1 TRBJ1-6 TRBV2 . TGTGCCACTATGGGGACAGGGAGCTCCTATAATTCACCCCTCCACTTT CATMGTGSSYNSPLHF
. TRBJ1-2 TRBV2 . TGTGCCAGCAGTACGGTGAACCGGGGGGGCTACACCTTC CASSTVNRGGYTF
TRBD2 TRBJ2-3 TRBV5-1 once TGCGCCAGCAGCTTGGGGGCTAGCGGTTTCACAGATACGCAGTATTTT CASSLGASGFTDTQYF
TRBD1 TRBJ2-5 TRBV7-9 . TGTGCCAGCAGCTCATTCGGGACAGGGATGGAGACCCAGTACTTC CASSSFGTGMETQYF
. TRBJ2-3 TRBV6-2/TRBV6-3 . TGTGCCAGCAGTTTTAGCCGAGATACGCAGTATTTT CASSFSRDTQYF
. TRBJ1-3 TRBV14 . TGTGCCAGCAGCCTAGGGACTCGCTCTGGAAACACCATATATTTT CASSLGTRSGNTIYF
. TRBJ1-1 TRBV11-3 . TGTGCCAGCAGCCCAGGGGCGGGTGAAGCTTTCTTT CASSPGAGEAFF
. TRBJ1-4 TRBV19 . TGTGCCAGTAGTACGTTTGCAACTAATGAAAAACTGTTTTTT CASSTFATNEKLFF
. TRBJ1-1 TRBV5-1 . TGCGCCAGCACATCCTTGGGCCCGAACACTGAAGCTTTCTTT CASTSLGPNTEAFF
. TRBJ1-2 TRBV4-1 . TGCGCCAGCAGCCAAGATACAGGGAGCGGCTATGGCTACACCTTC CASSQDTGSGYGYTF
TRBD1 TRBJ1-1 TRBV11-2 . TGTGCCAGCAGCTTCTCCGGACAGGGCTTCACTGAAGCTTTCTTT CASSFSGQGFTEAFF
TRBD1 TRBJ1-6 TRBV19 once TGTGCCAGCCAACCCGGGACAGCAAATTCACCCCTCCACTTT CASQPGTANSPLHF
. TRBJ1-5 TRBV7-9 few TGTGCCAGCAGCTTAGAGGCAGGATATAGCAATCAGCCCCAGCATTTT CASSLEAGYSNQPQHF
TRBD2 TRBJ2-1 TRBV2 . TGTGCCAGCAACCCGGGGACTAGCAAGAATGAGCAGTTCTTC CASNPGTSKNEQFF
. TRBJ1-3 TRBV28 . TGTGCCAGCAGTTTCAGGGGCCTGAGAAACACCATATATTTT CASSFRGLRNTIYF
TRBD1 TRBJ2-7 TRBV25-1 . TGTGCCAGCAGTGCTAGGGACAGGGTGGAGGAGCAGTACTTC CASSARDRVEEQYF
. TRBJ1-5 TRBV3-1/TRBV3-2 . TGTGCCAGCAGCCAAGCAACAGGCGCTCAGCCCCAGCATTTT CASSQATGAQPQHF
TRBD1 TRBJ1-4 TRBV9 . TGTGCCAGCAGCCCTCGGGACAGGGAGGATGAAAAACTGTTTTTT CASSPRDREDEKLFF
. TRBJ1-2 TRBV6-5 . TGTGCCAGCAGTTACTCGGGTAGCGCTAACTATGGCTACACCTTC CASSYSGSANYGYTF
. TRBJ1-1 TRBV10-3 once TGTGCCATCAGTGAGGGGGCTGGGGGGACTGAAGCTTTCTTT CAISEGAGGTEAFF
TRBD1 TRBJ1-4 TRBV2 . TGTGCCAGCAGTGTCGGACAGGGTGGTGAAAAACTGTTTTTT CASSVGQGGEKLFF
. TRBJ1-6 TRBV6-6 many TGTGCCAGCCGTCGGACGGGGGGAGGACCCTATAATTCACCCCTCCACTTT CASRRTGGGPYNSPLHF